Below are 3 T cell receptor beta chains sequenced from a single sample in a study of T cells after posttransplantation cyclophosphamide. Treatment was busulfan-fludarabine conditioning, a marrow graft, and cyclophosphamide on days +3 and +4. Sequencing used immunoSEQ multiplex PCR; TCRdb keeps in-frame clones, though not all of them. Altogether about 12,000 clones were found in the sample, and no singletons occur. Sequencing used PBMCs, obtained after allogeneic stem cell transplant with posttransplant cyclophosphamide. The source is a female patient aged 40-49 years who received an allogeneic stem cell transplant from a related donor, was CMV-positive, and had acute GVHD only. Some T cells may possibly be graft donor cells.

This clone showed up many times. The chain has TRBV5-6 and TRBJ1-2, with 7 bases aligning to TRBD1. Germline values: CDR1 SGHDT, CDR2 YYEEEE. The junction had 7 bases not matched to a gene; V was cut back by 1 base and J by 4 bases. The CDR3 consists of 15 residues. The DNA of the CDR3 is TGTGCCAGCAGCTTGAGGGGACAGATTCTCTATGGCTACACCTTC. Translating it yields CASSLRGQILYGYTF.

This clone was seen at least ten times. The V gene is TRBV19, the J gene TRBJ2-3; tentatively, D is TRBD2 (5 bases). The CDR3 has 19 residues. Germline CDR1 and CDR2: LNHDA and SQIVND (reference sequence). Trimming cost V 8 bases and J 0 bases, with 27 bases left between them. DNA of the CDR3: TGTGCCAGTGAACCCGGCGGGTCTCTCCACAGAATTAGCACAGATACGCAGTATTTT. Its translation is CASEPGGSLHRISTDTQYF.

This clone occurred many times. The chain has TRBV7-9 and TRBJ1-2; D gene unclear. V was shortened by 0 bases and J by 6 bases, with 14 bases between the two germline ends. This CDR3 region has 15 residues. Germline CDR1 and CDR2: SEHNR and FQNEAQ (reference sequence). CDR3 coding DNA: TGTGCCAGCAGCTTAGCTCTCCCACCTACCGATGGCTACACCTTC. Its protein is CASSLALPPTDGYTF.